This T cell receptor (beta chain) is drawn from a study of blood T cell repertoires in COVID-19. Study information: T cells, B-cell-depleted T cells, or PBMCs supplied cDNA or gDNA.

The germline CDR1 and CDR2 sequences are SGHAT and FQDESV (reference sequence). The length of the CDR3 is 13 residues. J lost 4 bases, V lost 5 bases, and 2 bases had no gene match. Profiled with immunoSEQ multiplex PCR; TCRdb holds only in-frame clones, not every one. The sample has 65,000 or so clones, 75% to 85% seen once. The chain uses TRBV11-1 and TRBJ2-7; TRBD1 aligns across 10 bases. The sample taken for sequencing was peripheral blood. The sequence derives from an elderly man with acute or convalescent COVID-19. The CDR3 region has the DNA TGTGCCAGCAGCCAGGGACAGGGGTACGAGCAGTACTTC. It encodes CASSQGQGYEQYF.